These 28 T cell receptor beta chains came from one sample sequenced in a study of T cell changes during pregnancy in multiple sclerosis. Clones were read by immunoSEQ multiplex PCR, and TCRdb kept only the in-frame ones, dropping some. The sample includes under 45,000 clones, roughly 90% seen only once; the top ten take around 6.3%. Specimen: CD8+ T cells from peripheral blood mononuclear cells, collected in the third trimester of pregnancy. These receptors originate from a female donor with multiple sclerosis, enrolled in a pregnancy study.

The rearrangement uses TRBV28 and TRBJ2-1, with 7 bases fitting TRBD2. Unmatched junction bases numbered 11, after V lost 3 bases and J lost 3 bases. The CDR3 runs to 17 residues. Germline V lookup: CDR1 MDHEN, CDR2 SYDVKM. CDR3 residues: CASSFPLVLANYNEQFF. Written as DNA, the CDR3 is TGTGCCAGCAGTTTTCCCCTGGTACTAGCGAACTACAATGAGCAGTTCTTC.

The chain has TRBV7-9 and TRBJ1-2, with TRBD1 identical over 8 bases. The CDR3 runs 14 residues. From germline, CDR1 is SEHNR and CDR2 FQNEAQ (reference sequence). V gave up 5 bases and J gave up 2 bases; unmatched junction bases: 4. Written as DNA, the CDR3 is TGTGCCAGCAGCATAGGACAGGGCAACTATGGCTACACCTTC. Encoded protein: CASSIGQGNYGYTF.

This clone appeared a single time. The CDR3 loop is CASSLGGLTEAFF. As DNA, the CDR3 is TGTGCCAGCAGTTTGGGGGGATTGACTGAAGCTTTCTTT. The chain is built from TRBV27 and TRBJ1-1; perhaps TRBD1 as D (5 bases). In germline, CDR1 is MNHEY, CDR2 SMNVEV (reference sequence). CDR3 length: 13 residues. Trimming removed 3 bases at V and 5 bases at J, with 10 bases between.

The chain links TRBV29-1 to TRBJ2-7, with 7 bases matching TRBD1. The CDR3 is made up of 14 amino acids. J gave up 3 bases and V 6 bases, and 11 bases lay outside the gene matches. Germline CDR1 is SQVTM and CDR2 is ANQGSEA. CDR3 sequence (DNA): TGCAGCGTGTTTCCGGGACAGAGTAACTACGAGCAGTACTTC. Its translation is CSVFPGQSNYEQYF.

J is TRBJ2-3 and V is TRBV18; D perhaps matches TRBD2 (5 bases). The CDR3 extends over 13 amino acids. Trimming cost V 5 bases and J 6 bases, with 12 bases left between them. The germline gives CDR1 KGHSH, CDR2 LQKENI. CDR3 protein: CASSGLDFDTQYF. CDR3 DNA sequence: TGTGCCAGCTCAGGACTGGACTTTGATACGCAGTATTTT.

Within the sample, this clone is medium-sized. The chain combines TRBV6-4 with TRBJ2-4; 11 nucleotides align to TRBD2. The CDR3 is made up of 17 amino acids. The junction had 9 bases not matched to a gene; V was cut back by 0 bases and J by 8 bases. The V gene's germline CDR1 is MRHNA and CDR2 SNTAGT. In nucleotides, the CDR3 is TGTGCCAGCAGTGACTCGCTAGCGGGGGGCGGAGTGGACATTCAGTACTTC. The encoded protein is CASSDSLAGGGVDIQYF.

The chain has TRBV7-9 and TRBJ2-2; TRBD1 might be the D (5 bases). V lost 5 bases, J lost 5 bases, and 21 bases lay in between. The germline CDR1 and CDR2 sequences are SEHNR and FQNEAQ (reference sequence). The CDR3 runs 17 residues. For the CDR3, the DNA is TGTGCCAGCAGCCTTTTTCCGGAGACAGATAGGACCGGGGAGCTGTTTTTT. Translating it yields CASSLFPETDRTGELFF.

V and J are TRBV18 and TRBJ2-7, with a possible D match to TRBD2 (5 bases). Germline CDR1 reads KGHSH; CDR2 reads LQKENI. Trimming pared 3 bases from V and 5 bases from J, leaving 11 bases between. The CDR3 runs 13 residues. Here the CDR3 DNA reads TGTGCCAGCTCACCCACTAGTATCCACGAGCAGTACTTC. Residues: CASSPTSIHEQYF.

The V and J genes are TRBV7-2 and TRBJ2-7, with 8 bases aligning to TRBD2. V was clipped by 1 base and J by 3 bases; unmatched bases: 5. Germline CDR1 reads SGHTA; CDR2 reads FQGNSA. This CDR3 is built from 15 residues. CDR3 sequence: CASSLGAGALYEQYF. DNA of the CDR3: TGTGCCAGCAGCTTAGGAGCGGGGGCGCTCTACGAGCAGTACTTC. The whole variable domain, filled in from reference TRBV7-2 and TRBJ2-7, reads GAGVSQSPSNKVTEKGKDVELRCDPISGHTALYWYRQSLGQGLEFLIYFQGNSAPDKSGLPSDRFSAERTGGSVSTLTIQRTQQEDSAVYLCASSLGAGALYEQYFGPGTRLTVT.

The rearrangement links TRBV5-7 to TRBJ1-4; TRBD1 matches at 11 bases. TRBV5-7 is reported as an ORF; its role is uncertain. Trimming took 4 bases from V and 8 from J; bases not matched to a gene: 10. The CDR3 length is 16 residues. CDR3 loop: CASSAGPGQGDEKLFF. The CDR3 bases are TGTGCCAGCAGCGCAGGACCGGGACAGGGGGACGAAAAACTGTTTTTT.

The gene calls are TRBV5-6 and TRBJ2-1, with no clear D. The CDR3 is made up of 13 amino acids. CDR1 SGHDT and CDR2 YYEEEE come from the germline V gene. With 1 base removed from V and 5 bases from J, the gap between germline ends came to 7 bases. CDR3 sequence: CASSLWPNNEQFF. The CDR3 DNA follows: TGTGCCAGCAGCTTGTGGCCGAACAATGAGCAGTTCTTC.

The rearrangement uses TRBV7-2 and TRBJ1-1; 7 bases are shared with TRBD1. Germline trimming cut 2 bases from V and 4 bases from J; bases unmatched to any gene: 10. This CDR3 contains 16 residues. Germline values: CDR1 SGHTA, CDR2 FQGNSA. CDR3 nucleotide sequence: TGTGCCAGCAGCTTAAGTGGAGGGGGCCTCAGCACTGAAGCTTTCTTT. This translates into CASSLSGGGLSTEAFF.

Concerning this clone: The junction departs from the called germline gene at one end, perhaps through a read error. V is TRBV13 and J is TRBJ2-7, with TRBD2 identical over 8 bases. The CDR3 is 13 amino acids. The germline gives CDR1 PRHDT, CDR2 FYEKMQ (reference sequence). CDR3 amino acids: CASSLERGGEQCF. The CDR3 region has the DNA TGTGCCAGCAGCTTAGAACGGGGGGGCGAGCAGTGCTTC.

The genes are TRBV5-1 and TRBJ1-1; TRBD1 matches 7 bases. Per germline, CDR1 SGHRS and CDR2 YFSETQ. The CDR3 sequence is 15 residues long. V trimming: 0 bases; J trimming: 1 base; junction bases outside the gene matches: 3. The CDR3 here is CASSLGRTGNTEAFF. CDR3 bases: TGCGCCAGCAGCTTGGGGCGGACAGGGAACACTGAAGCTTTCTTT.

For the CDR3, the DNA is TGTGCCAGCAGCTTATTCCACGTGGCTAGCGGGGGGGACACCGGGGAGCTGTTTTTT. This encodes CASSLFHVASGGDTGELFF. V is TRBV7-9 and J is TRBJ2-2, with TRBD2 matching 12 bases. This CDR3 region has 19 residues. CDR1 SEHNR and CDR2 FQNEAQ come from the germline V gene (reference sequence). V was pared by 2 bases and J by 3 bases, with 10 bases of the junction left unmatched.

The chain carries TRBV15 and TRBJ2-2, with D uncertain. The CDR3 is made up of 13 amino acids. The V end lost 5 bases, the J end lost 1 base, and 5 bases lay between the germline ends. Per germline, CDR1 LNHNV and CDR2 YYDKDF (reference sequence). This CDR3 reads CATSAVNTGELFF. Here the CDR3 DNA reads TGTGCCACCAGCGCGGTGAACACCGGGGAGCTGTTTTTT.

The gene calls are TRBV9 and TRBJ2-2; 8 bases match TRBD2. Germline V CDR1 and CDR2: SGDLS, YYNGEE. The J segment lost 5 bases and the V segment lost 4 bases, leaving 7 bases of the junction unmatched. The CDR3 consists of 15 residues. CDR3 loop: CASSPGGGITGELFF. For the CDR3, the DNA is TGTGCCAGCAGCCCAGGCGGGGGGATTACCGGGGAGCTGTTTTTT.

A word on this clone: This same CDR3 is encoded by further DNA sequences in the sample. The CDR3 sequence: CASSLRGTEAFF. The CDR3 DNA follows: TGTGCCAGCAGCTTACGCGGCACTGAAGCTTTCTTT. This chain joins TRBV5-6 and TRBJ1-1; D ambiguous. V was pared by 2 bases and J by 4 bases, with 6 bases between. The CDR3 extends over 12 amino acids. Per the germline V gene, CDR1 is SGHDT and CDR2 is YYEEEE.

This clone was seen only once. This chain joins TRBV7-6 and TRBJ2-7; 10 bases fit TRBD1. V lost 3 bases to trimming and J lost 4 bases; unmatched junction nucleotides: 3. In germline, CDR1 is SGHVS, CDR2 FNYEAQ. The length of the CDR3 is 14 residues. CDR3 residues: CASSFRDRGYEQYF. The CDR3 DNA sequence: TGTGCCAGCAGCTTCCGGGACAGGGGATACGAGCAGTACTTC.

In its sample, this clone was seen a few times. The chain combines TRBV20-1 with TRBJ1-1, with D hard to call. The CDR3 has 11 residues. V shed 5 bases and J shed 1 base, with 5 bases lying between them. CDR1 is DFQATT, CDR2 SNEGSKA, per germline (reference sequence). As DNA, the CDR3 is TGCAGTGCTGCGGGGAACACTGAAGCTTTCTTT. It translates to CSAAGNTEAFF.

V usage is TRBV7-8 and J usage is TRBJ2-7, with D possibly being TRBD2 (6 bases). Trimming took 3 bases from V and 0 from J, leaving 12 bases between them. This CDR3 has 15 amino acids. Germline values: CDR1 SGHVS, CDR2 FQNEAQ. The CDR3, as DNA: TGTGCCAGCAGCTTGGAGGGAACTAGCTCCTACGAGCAGTACTTC. It codes for CASSLEGTSSYEQYF.

CDR3 amino acids: CASSEFGGAYEQYF. DNA of the CDR3: TGTGCCAGCAGTGAATTTGGGGGGGCCTACGAGCAGTACTTC. The chain employs TRBV25-1 and TRBJ2-7; 7 bases agree with TRBD2. Germline V CDR1 and CDR2: MGHDK, SYGVNS. The CDR3 extends over 14 amino acids. V trimming: 1 base; J trimming: 2 bases; junction bases outside the gene matches: 2.

The rearrangement links TRBV6-1 to TRBJ1-5; TRBD1 matches at 8 bases. The CDR3 has 14 residues. The V and J ends lost 9 bases and 3 bases, in that order; junction bases with no gene match: 7. Germline assignment: CDR1 MNHNS and CDR2 SASEGT. The CDR3 loop reads CASLTGDFNQPQHF. The CDR3 DNA is TGTGCCAGTTTGACAGGGGACTTCAATCAGCCCCAGCATTTT.

The chain uses TRBV5-5 and TRBJ2-7, with 7 bases fitting TRBD2. Unmatched junction bases numbered 5, after V lost 1 base and J lost 1 base. Germline lookup yields CDR1 SGHKS and CDR2 YYEKEE (reference sequence). The CDR3 extends over 15 amino acids. CDR3 sequence (DNA): TGTGCCAGCAGCTTGACTAGCGCCTCTTCCTACGAGCAGTACTTC. This sequence encodes CASSLTSASSYEQYF.

Regarding this clone: The junction does not match germline at one end; this may be a read error. This chain joins TRBV2 and TRBJ2-3, with a possible D match to TRBD2 (6 bases). CDR3 length: 15 residues. Germline CDR1 is SNHLY and CDR2 is FYNNEI. CDR3 DNA: TGTGCCAGCAGCGAGGACTACCATAGCACAGATACGCGGTATTTT. Its translation is CASSEDYHSTDTRYF. Full variable domain (remainder filled in from reference TRBV2 and TRBJ2-3): EPEVTQTPSHQVTQMGQEVILRCVPISNHLYFYWYRQILGQKVEFLVSFYNNEISEKSEIFDDQFSVERPDGSNFTLKIRSTKLEDSAMYFCASSEDYHSTDTRYFGPGTRLTVL.

The J gene is TRBJ2-7, the V gene TRBV27, with 9 bases identical to TRBD2. This CDR3 contains 14 residues. With V trimmed by 5 bases and J by 1 base, 3 bases remained unmatched. The germline V gene encodes CDR1 MNHEY and CDR2 SMNVEV (reference sequence). The CDR3 DNA sequence: TGTGCCAGCAGTCCTCTAGCGGGGTCCTACGAGCAGTACTTC. Amino acid sequence: CASSPLAGSYEQYF.

This chain joins TRBV7-9 and TRBJ1-1; possibly TRBD1 for D (5 bases). Between the trimmed V and J ends, which lost 3 bases and 3 bases, there was a span of 17 bases. Germline V gene sequence: CDR1 SEHNR, CDR2 FQNEAQ (reference sequence). The CDR3 is 16 amino acids. The CDR3 spells CASSFDSLPTDTEAFF. The CDR3 region has the DNA TGTGCCAGCAGCTTCGACAGCTTGCCTACGGACACTGAAGCTTTCTTT.

The chain couples TRBV4-3 to TRBJ2-7; D uncertain. CDR3 length: 14 residues. V lost 0 bases, J lost 0 bases, and 6 bases lay in between. Germline V gene lookup returns CDR1 LGHNA and CDR2 YSLEER. The CDR3 sequence is CASSQDPSSYEQYF. CDR3 nucleotides: TGCGCCAGCAGCCAAGACCCTAGCTCCTACGAGCAGTACTTC.